These T cell receptor beta chains were read from a single sample in a study of memory CD4+ T cells and cytomegalovirus serostatus. Profiled with immunoSEQ multiplex PCR; TCRdb holds only in-frame clones, not every one. The data contain over 35,000 clones, about 73% of them singletons. The sequenced sample consisted of memory CD4+ T cells from blood. The receptors come from an adult in good health and CMV-seronegative. The CDR3 runs from the conserved cysteine through the conserved F or W. A D gene is named only where the DNA matches it firmly. Where a row states a size, it is once, few, many or the class of an expanded clone; other rows omit it.

v_call: TRBV7-9
d_call: NA
j_call: TRBJ2-3
clone_size: NA
cdr3_nt: TGTGCCAGCAGCCAGGAGATAAGGCAGTATTTT
cdr3_aa: CASSQEIRQYF

v_call: TRBV5-1
d_call: NA
j_call: TRBJ2-5
clone_size: NA
cdr3_nt: TGCGCCAGCAGCACAGAACAGGGAGCCTTCGGAGAGACCCAGTACTTC
cdr3_aa: CASSTEQGAFGETQYF

v_call: TRBV30
d_call: NA
j_call: TRBJ1-5
clone_size: NA
cdr3_nt: TGTGCCTGGAGTCCAAGGACGGATCAGCCCCAGCATTTT
cdr3_aa: CAWSPRTDQPQHF

v_call: TRBV11-2
d_call: NA
j_call: TRBJ2-5
clone_size: NA
cdr3_nt: TGTGCCAGCAGCTTAGAGGGGCCGGGGGAGCAGTACTTC
cdr3_aa: CASSLEGPGEQYF

v_call: TRBV7-9
d_call: TRBD2
j_call: TRBJ2-2
clone_size: NA
cdr3_nt: TGTGCCAGCAGCTCTAGCGGACTAGCGGGCCTGGGGACCAGGGAGCTGTTTTTT
cdr3_aa: CASSSSGLAGLGTRELFF

v_call: TRBV6-4
d_call: NA
j_call: TRBJ1-2
clone_size: NA
cdr3_nt: TGTGCCAGCAGTGCGGAGGGGACTAACTATGGCTACACCTTC
cdr3_aa: CASSAEGTNYGYTF

v_call: TRBV5-1
d_call: TRBD1
j_call: TRBJ1-1
clone_size: NA
cdr3_nt: TGCGCCAGCACCTTGGGACAGCAGAACACTGAAGCTTTCTTT
cdr3_aa: CASTLGQQNTEAFF

v_call: TRBV7-2
d_call: NA
j_call: TRBJ1-2
clone_size: NA
cdr3_nt: TGTGCCAGCAGCAGAGGCGACTATGGCTACACCTTC
cdr3_aa: CASSRGDYGYTF

v_call: TRBV7-9
d_call: NA
j_call: TRBJ2-5
clone_size: NA
cdr3_nt: TGTGCCAGCAGCCGCTTACTGACAGCCGAGGTTGAGACCCAGTACTTC
cdr3_aa: CASSRLLTAEVETQYF

v_call: TRBV25-1
d_call: TRBD1
j_call: TRBJ1-2
clone_size: NA
cdr3_nt: TGTGCCAGCAGTGAATTCGGCAGGGGGCGCGAGGGCTACACCTTC
cdr3_aa: CASSEFGRGREGYTF

v_call: TRBV29-1
d_call: NA
j_call: TRBJ2-3
clone_size: NA
cdr3_nt: TGCAGCGTGGGGAAACGGGGCGGCCAAACCTTAACAGATACGCAGTATTTT
cdr3_aa: CSVGKRGGQTLTDTQYF

v_call: TRBV5-1
d_call: NA
j_call: TRBJ2-2
clone_size: NA
cdr3_nt: TGCGCCAGCAGCTTGGGCCAGTTCGCGAACACCGGGGAGCTGTTTTTT
cdr3_aa: CASSLGQFANTGELFF

v_call: TRBV7-2
d_call: TRBD1
j_call: TRBJ1-2
clone_size: NA
cdr3_nt: TGTGCCAGCAGCGACCCGGGACAGGGGAACTATGGCTACACCTTC
cdr3_aa: CASSDPGQGNYGYTF

v_call: TRBV27
d_call: TRBD1
j_call: TRBJ1-1
clone_size: NA
cdr3_nt: TGTGCCAGCAGTGCCACGGACAGGGGGACTGAAGCTTTCTTT
cdr3_aa: CASSATDRGTEAFF

v_call: TRBV6-6
d_call: NA
j_call: TRBJ2-5
clone_size: NA
cdr3_nt: TGTGCCAGCAGTCCCAGTCTTGAGACCCAGTACTTC
cdr3_aa: CASSPSLETQYF

v_call: TRBV7-8
d_call: NA
j_call: TRBJ2-7
clone_size: NA
cdr3_nt: TGTGCCAGCAGCCTTGGGACTGGCCGGACCTACGAGCAGTACTTC
cdr3_aa: CASSLGTGRTYEQYF

v_call: TRBV18
d_call: NA
j_call: TRBJ1-2
clone_size: few
cdr3_nt: TGTGCCAGCTCAACACAGGGCGGCGATGGCTACACCTTC
cdr3_aa: CASSTQGGDGYTF

v_call: TRBV7-8
d_call: TRBD2
j_call: TRBJ2-3
clone_size: NA
cdr3_nt: TGTGCCAGCAGCTTAGTGGGACTAGCGGGGACTAGCACAGATACGCAGTATTTT
cdr3_aa: CASSLVGLAGTSTDTQYF

v_call: TRBV5-1
d_call: NA
j_call: TRBJ2-2
clone_size: NA
cdr3_nt: TGCGCCAGCAGACGACCGGGACTGAACACCGGGGAGCTGTTTTTT
cdr3_aa: CASRRPGLNTGELFF

v_call: TRBV30
d_call: NA
j_call: TRBJ2-1
clone_size: NA
cdr3_nt: TGTGCCTGGAGTAATGGGCATGGGACATTGGGTGAGCAGTTCTTC
cdr3_aa: CAWSNGHGTLGEQFF

v_call: TRBV6-5
d_call: NA
j_call: TRBJ1-2
clone_size: NA
cdr3_nt: TGTGCCAGCAGTTACTCGTCCGGGCAGGGTGGTGGCTACACCTTC
cdr3_aa: CASSYSSGQGGGYTF